This T cell receptor beta chain was retrieved from a study of blood T cell repertoires in COVID-19. Study at large: Whether acute or convalescent, the COVID-19 samples came from the United States, Italy and Spain.

Recovery among Cohort 3 donors was established by two negative PCRs, clearance, or symptom resolution. The CDR3 contains 18 residues. Germline-derived CDR1 and CDR2 are LGHNA and YNFKEQ. V lost 6 bases and J lost 3; bases outside the gene matches: 9. Data came from immunoSEQ multiplex PCR; TCRdb stores just in-frame clones and leaves some out. The profile covers approximately 270,000 clones, with 70% to 90% appearing a single time and 1.9% taken by the ten largest. This TCR was sampled from a woman in her forties or fifties who had recovered from COVID-19. The sample taken for sequencing was PBMCs or T cells enriched from blood (not recorded which). The chain uses TRBV4-2 and TRBJ2-6; 12 nucleotides line up with TRBD2. The CDR3 spells CASSLTSGSGYGANVLTF. The CDR3 bases are TGTGCCAGCAGTCTGACTAGCGGGAGCGGATATGGGGCCAACGTCCTGACTTTC.